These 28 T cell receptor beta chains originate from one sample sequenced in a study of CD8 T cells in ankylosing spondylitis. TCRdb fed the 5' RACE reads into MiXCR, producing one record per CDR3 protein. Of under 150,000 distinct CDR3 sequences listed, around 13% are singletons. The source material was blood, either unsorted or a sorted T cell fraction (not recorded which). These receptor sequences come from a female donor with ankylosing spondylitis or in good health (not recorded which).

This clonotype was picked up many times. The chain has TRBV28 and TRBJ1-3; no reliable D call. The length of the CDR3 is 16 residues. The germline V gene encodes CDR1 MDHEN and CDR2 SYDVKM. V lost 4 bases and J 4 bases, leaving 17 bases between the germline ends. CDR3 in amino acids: CASSYQSTWSGNTIYF. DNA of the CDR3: TGTGCCAGCAGTTACCAATCGACTTGGAGCGGAAACACCATATATTTT. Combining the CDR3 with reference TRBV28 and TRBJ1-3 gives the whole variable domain DVKVTQSSRYLVKRTGEKVFLECVQDMDHENMFWYRQDPGLGLRLIYFSYDVKMKEKGDIPEGYSVSREKKERFSLILESASTNQTSMYLCASSYQSTWSGNTIYFGEGSWLTVV.

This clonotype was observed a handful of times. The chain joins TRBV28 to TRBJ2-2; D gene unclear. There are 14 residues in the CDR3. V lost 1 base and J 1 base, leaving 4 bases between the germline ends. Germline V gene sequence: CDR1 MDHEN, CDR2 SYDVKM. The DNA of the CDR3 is TGTGCCAGCAGTTTATTTAGGAACACCGGGGAGCTGTTTTTT. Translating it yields CASSLFRNTGELFF.

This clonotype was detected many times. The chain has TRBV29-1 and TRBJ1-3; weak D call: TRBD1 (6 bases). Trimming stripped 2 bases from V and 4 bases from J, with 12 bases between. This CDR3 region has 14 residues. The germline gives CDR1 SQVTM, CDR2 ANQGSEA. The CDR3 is CSVEWSTGGNTIYF. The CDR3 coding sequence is TGCAGCGTTGAATGGTCGACAGGCGGAAACACCATATATTTT.

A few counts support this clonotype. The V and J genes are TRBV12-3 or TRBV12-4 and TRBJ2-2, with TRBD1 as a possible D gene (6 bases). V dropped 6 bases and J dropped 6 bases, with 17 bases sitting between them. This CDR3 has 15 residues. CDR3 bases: TGTGCCAGCAGAAAAGGGGGATCCCTGGCCGGGGAGCTGTTTTTT. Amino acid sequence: CASRKGGSLAGELFF.

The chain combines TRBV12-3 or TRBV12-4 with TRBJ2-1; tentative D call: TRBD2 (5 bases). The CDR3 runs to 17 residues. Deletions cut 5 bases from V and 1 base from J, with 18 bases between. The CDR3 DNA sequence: TGTGCCAGCAGTGGCCAACGAAGCGGACGGTCCTACAATGAGCAGTTCTTC. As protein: CASSGQRSGRSYNEQFF.

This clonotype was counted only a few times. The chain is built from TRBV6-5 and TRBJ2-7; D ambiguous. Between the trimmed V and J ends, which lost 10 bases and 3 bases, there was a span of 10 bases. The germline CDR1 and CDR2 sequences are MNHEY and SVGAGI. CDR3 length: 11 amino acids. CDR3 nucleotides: TGTGCCACCGCAAGAGTCTACGAGCAGTACTTC. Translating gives CATARVYEQYF.

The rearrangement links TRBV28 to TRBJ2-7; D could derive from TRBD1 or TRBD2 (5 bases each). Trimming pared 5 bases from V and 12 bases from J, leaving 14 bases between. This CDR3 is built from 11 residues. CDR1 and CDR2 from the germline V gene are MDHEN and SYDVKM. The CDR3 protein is CASSTGTRRYF. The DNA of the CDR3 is TGTGCCAGCAGTACGGGGACCAGACGGTACTTC.

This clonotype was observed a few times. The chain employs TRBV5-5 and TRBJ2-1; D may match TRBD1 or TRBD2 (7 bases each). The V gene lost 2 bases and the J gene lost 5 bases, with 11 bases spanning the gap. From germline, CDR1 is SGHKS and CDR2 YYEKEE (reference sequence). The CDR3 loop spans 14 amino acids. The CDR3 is CASSLPGGDNEQFF. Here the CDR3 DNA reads TGTGCCAGCAGCTTACCAGGGGGGGACAATGAGCAGTTCTTC.

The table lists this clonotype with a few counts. This CDR3 is CASSPGRISYEQYF. The DNA of the CDR3 is TGTGCCAGCAGCCCAGGGCGTATCTCCTACGAGCAGTACTTC. The chain is built from TRBV7-9 and TRBJ2-7; tentative D call: TRBD1 (5 bases). This CDR3 contains 14 residues. Trimming shortened V by 5 bases and J by 0 bases, and 11 bases separated the two germline ends. Germline CDR1 and CDR2: SEHNR and FQNEAQ (reference sequence).

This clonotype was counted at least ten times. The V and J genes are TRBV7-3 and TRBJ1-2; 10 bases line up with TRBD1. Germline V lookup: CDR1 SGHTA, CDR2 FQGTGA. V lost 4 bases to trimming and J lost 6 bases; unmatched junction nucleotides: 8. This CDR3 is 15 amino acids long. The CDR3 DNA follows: TGTGCCAGCAGCTCGGGACAGGGGAAATACGATGGCTACACCTTC. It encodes CASSSGQGKYDGYTF. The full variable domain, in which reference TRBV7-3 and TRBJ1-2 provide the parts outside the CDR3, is GAGVSQTPSNKVTEKGKYVELRCDPISGHTALYWYRQSLGQGPEFLIYFQGTGAADDSGLPNDRFFAVRPEGSVSTLKIQRTERGDSAVYLCASSSGQGKYDGYTFGSGTRLTVV.

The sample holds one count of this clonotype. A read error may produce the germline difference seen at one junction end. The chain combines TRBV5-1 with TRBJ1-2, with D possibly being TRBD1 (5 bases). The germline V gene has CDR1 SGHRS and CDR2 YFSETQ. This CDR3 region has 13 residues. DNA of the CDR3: TGCGCCAGCAGCAAGGACATCTTCTATGGCTACGCCTTC. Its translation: CASSKDIFYGYAF. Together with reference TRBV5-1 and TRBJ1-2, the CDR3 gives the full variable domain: KAGVTQTPRYLIKTRGQQVTLSCSPISGHRSVSWYQQTPGQGLQFLFEYFSETQRNKGNFPGRFSGRQFSNSRSEMNVSTLELGDSALYLCASSKDIFYGYAFGSGTRLTVV.

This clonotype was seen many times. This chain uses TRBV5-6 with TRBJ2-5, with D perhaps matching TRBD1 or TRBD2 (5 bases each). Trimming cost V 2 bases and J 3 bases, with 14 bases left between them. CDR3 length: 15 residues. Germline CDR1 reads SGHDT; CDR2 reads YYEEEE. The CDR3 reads CASSFWGLVEETQYF. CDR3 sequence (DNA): TGTGCCAGCAGCTTCTGGGGGTTGGTTGAAGAGACCCAGTACTTC.

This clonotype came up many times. CDR3 nucleotide sequence: TGTGCCATCAGTGCGGGGGTCGAGCAGTACTTC. This encodes CAISAGVEQYF. The chain is built from TRBV10-3 and TRBJ2-7; perhaps TRBD2 as D (6 bases). V lost 4 bases and J 6 bases, leaving 7 bases between the germline ends. The length of the CDR3 is 11 residues. Germline values: CDR1 ENHRY, CDR2 SYGVKD.

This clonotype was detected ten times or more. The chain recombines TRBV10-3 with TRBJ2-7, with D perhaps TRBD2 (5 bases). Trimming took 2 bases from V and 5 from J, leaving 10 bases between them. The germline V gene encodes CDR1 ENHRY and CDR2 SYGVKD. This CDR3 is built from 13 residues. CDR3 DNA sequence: TGTGCCATCAGTGAGCAGAGGGAACACGAGCAGTACTTC. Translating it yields CAISEQREHEQYF.

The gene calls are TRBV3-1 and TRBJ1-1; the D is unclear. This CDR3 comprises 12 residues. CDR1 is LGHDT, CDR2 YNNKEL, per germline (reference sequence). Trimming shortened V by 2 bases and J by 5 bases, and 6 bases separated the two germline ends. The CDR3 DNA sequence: TGTGCCAGCAGCCAAAGGGTGACTGAAGCTTTCTTT. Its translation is CASSQRVTEAFF. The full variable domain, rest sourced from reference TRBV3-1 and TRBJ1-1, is DTAVSQTPKYLVTQMGNDKSIKCEQNLGHDTMYWYKQDSKKFLKIMFSYNNKELIINETVPNRFSPKSPDKAHLNLHINSLELGDSAVYFCASSQRVTEAFFGQGTRLTVV.

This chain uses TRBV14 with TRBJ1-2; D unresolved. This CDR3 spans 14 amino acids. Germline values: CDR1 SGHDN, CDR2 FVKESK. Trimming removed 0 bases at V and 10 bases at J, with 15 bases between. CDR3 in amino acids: CASSQEGSLQDYTF. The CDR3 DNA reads TGTGCCAGCAGCCAAGAGGGCAGCCTTCAGGACTACACCTTC.

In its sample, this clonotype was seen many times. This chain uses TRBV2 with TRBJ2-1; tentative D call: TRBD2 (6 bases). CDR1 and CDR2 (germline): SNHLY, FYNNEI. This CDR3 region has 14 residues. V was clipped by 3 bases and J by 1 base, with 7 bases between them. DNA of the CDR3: TGTGCCAGCAGTGATAGCGGTTCCTACAATGAGCAGTTCTTC. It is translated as CASSDSGSYNEQFF.

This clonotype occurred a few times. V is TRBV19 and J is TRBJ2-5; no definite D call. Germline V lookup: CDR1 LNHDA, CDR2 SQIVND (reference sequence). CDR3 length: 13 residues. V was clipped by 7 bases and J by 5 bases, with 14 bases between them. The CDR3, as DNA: TGTGCCAGTACCCGTCAGAAGGGCGAGACCCAGTACTTC. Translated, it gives CASTRQKGETQYF.

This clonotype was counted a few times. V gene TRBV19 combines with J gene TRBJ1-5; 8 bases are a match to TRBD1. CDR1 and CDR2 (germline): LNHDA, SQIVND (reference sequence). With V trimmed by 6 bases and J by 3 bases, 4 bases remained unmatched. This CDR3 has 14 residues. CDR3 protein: CASSPTGVNQPQHF. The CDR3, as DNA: TGTGCCAGTAGCCCGACAGGGGTCAATCAGCCCCAGCATTTT.

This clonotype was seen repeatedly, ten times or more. The DNA for the CDR3 is TGCAGTGCTGCGTACCACACAGATACGCAGTATTTT. Translated, it gives CSAAYHTDTQYF. The rearrangement joins TRBV20-1 to TRBJ2-3; D is uncertain. This CDR3 has 12 amino acids. The V and J ends lost 5 bases and 2 bases respectively, with 8 bases between them. From germline, CDR1 is DFQATT and CDR2 SNEGSKA (reference sequence).

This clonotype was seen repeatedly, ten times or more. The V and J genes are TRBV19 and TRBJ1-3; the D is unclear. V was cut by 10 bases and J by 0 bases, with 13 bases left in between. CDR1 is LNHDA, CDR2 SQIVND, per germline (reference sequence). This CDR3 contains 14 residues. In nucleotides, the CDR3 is TGTGCCACCCAAGACGGGCGCTCTGGAAACACCATATATTTT. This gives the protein CATQDGRSGNTIYF.

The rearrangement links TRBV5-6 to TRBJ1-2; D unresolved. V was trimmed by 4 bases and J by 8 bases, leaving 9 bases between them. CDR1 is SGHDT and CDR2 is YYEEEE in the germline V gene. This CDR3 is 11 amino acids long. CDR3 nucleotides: TGTGCCAGCAGCGTCGCGGGCGGCTACACCTTC. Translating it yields CASSVAGGYTF.

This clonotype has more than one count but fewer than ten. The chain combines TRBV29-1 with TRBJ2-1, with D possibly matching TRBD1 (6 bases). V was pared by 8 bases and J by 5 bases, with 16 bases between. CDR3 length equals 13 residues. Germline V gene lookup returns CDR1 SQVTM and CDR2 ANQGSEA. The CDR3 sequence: CSNKQGLDNEQFF. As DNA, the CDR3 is TGCAGCAACAAACAGGGTTTGGACAATGAGCAGTTCTTC.

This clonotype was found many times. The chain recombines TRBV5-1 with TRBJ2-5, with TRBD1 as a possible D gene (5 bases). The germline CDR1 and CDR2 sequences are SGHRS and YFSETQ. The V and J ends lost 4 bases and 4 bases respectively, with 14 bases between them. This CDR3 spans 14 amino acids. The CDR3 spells CASSAGQARETQYF. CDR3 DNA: TGCGCCAGCAGCGCAGGACAAGCACGAGAGACCCAGTACTTC.

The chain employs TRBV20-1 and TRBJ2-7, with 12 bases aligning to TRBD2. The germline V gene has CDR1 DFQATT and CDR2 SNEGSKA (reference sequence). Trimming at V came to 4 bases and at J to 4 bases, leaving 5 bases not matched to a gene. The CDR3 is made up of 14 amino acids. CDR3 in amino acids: CSAIKTSGSYEQYF. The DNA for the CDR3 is TGCAGTGCTATTAAGACTAGCGGGAGTTACGAGCAGTACTTC.

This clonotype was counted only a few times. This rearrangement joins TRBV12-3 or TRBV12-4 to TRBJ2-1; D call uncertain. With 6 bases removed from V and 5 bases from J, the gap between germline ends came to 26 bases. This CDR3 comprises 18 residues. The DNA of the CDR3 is TGTGCCAGCAGCCGGAATGCGCAGGTCACGATACTCGACAATGAGCAGTTCTTC. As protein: CASSRNAQVTILDNEQFF.

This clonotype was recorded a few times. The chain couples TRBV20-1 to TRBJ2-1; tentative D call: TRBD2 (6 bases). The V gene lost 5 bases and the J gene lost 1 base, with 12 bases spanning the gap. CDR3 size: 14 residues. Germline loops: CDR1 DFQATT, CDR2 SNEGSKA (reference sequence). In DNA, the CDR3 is TGCAGTGCTGTGGGAGGTCTTTCCTACAATGAGCAGTTCTTC. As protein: CSAVGGLSYNEQFF.

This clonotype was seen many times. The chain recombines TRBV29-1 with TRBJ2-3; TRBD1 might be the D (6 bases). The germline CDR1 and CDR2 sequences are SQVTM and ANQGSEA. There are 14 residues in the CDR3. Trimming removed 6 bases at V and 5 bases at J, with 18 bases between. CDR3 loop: CSVGVQGYEDTQYF. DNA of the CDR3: TGCAGCGTAGGGGTCCAGGGGTATGAAGATACGCAGTATTTT.